This TCR beta chain was recorded in a study of blood T cells in healthy people across ages. Study results and limitations: TCR beta diversity, measured per million T cells, fell in a roughly linear way with age.

Each donor was a healthy Caucasian individual from Russia, aged about 6 to 95. Researchers report isolating at least 6.5 million PBMCs per sample. Combining a sample-barcoded 5' primer with a J-beta primer mix, a second PCR ran for about 6 to 12 cycles. A single record per CDR3 protein comes from TCRdb applying MiXCR to the 5' RACE reads. The table records roughly 1.7 million distinct CDR3 sequences, about 31% of them present only once. Note on this clonotype: Its antigen is undetermined.

The specimen sequenced was blood. The receptor was derived from a woman in her 30s in good health.

The CDR3 spells CASSEGQRPNQPQHF. CDR3 nucleotides: TGTGCCAGCAGTGAAGGTCAGAGGCCCAATCAGCCCCAGCATTTT. V is TRBV6-1 and J is TRBJ1-5; no firm D call. Per the germline V gene, CDR1 is MNHNS and CDR2 is SASEGT. This CDR3 region has 15 residues. The V end lost 1 base, the J end lost 3 bases, and 10 bases lay between the germline ends.